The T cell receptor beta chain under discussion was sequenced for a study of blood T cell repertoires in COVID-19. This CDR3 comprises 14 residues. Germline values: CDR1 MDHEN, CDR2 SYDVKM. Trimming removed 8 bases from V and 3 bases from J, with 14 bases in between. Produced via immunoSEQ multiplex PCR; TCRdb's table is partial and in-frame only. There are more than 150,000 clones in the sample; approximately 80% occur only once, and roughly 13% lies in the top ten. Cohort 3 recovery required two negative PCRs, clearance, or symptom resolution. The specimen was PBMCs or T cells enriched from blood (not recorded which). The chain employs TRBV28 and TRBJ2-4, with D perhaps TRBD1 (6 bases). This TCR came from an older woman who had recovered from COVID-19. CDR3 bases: TGTGCCAGCGGGTCACCGGGACACAAAAACATTCAGTACTTC. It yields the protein CASGSPGHKNIQYF.